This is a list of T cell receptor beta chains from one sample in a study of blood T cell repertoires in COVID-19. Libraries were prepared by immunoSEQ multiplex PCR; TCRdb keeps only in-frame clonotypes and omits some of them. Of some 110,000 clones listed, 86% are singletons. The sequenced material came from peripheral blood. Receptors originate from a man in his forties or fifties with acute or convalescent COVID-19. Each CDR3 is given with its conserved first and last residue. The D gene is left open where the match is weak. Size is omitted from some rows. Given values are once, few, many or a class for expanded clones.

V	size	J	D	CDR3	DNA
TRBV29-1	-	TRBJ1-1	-	CSVRQGNTEAFF	TGCAGCGTTCGGCAGGGGAACACTGAAGCTTTCTTT
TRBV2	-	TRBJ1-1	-	CASSEVRATEAFF	TGTGCCAGCTCAGAGGTCAGGGCCACTGAAGCTTTCTTT
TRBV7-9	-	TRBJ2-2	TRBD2	CASSLGGTSAGELFF	TGTGCCAGCAGCTTAGGAGGTACTAGCGCCGGGGAGCTGTTTTTT
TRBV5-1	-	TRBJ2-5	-	CASSLVERETQYF	TGCGCCAGCAGCTTGGTTGAGAGAGAGACCCAGTACTTC
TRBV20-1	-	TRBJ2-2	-	CSASEAVRLANTGELFF	TGCAGTGCTAGTGAGGCTGTCCGTCTAGCGAACACCGGGGAGCTGTTTTTT
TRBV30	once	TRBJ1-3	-	CAWSLTAGNTIYF	TGTGCCTGGAGTTTGACAGCTGGAAACACCATATATTTT
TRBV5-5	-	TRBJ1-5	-	CASSSHEGPQHF	TGTGCCAGCAGCTCCCATGAGGGGCCCCAGCATTTT
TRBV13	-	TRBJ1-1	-	CASSRTANTEAFF	TGTGCCAGCAGCCGGACAGCGAACACTGAAGCTTTCTTT
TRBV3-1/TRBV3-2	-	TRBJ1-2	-	CASSQADGGGYTF	TGTGCCAGCAGCCAGGCGGATGGGGGCGGCTACACCTTC
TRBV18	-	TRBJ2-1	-	CASSPPASSDEQFF	TGTGCCAGCTCACCACCGGCTAGCTCCGATGAGCAGTTCTTC
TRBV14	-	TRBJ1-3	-	CASSQVGRGGYGNTIYF	TGTGCCAGCAGCCAAGTCGGGAGGGGCGGTTATGGAAACACCATATATTTT
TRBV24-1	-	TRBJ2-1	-	CATRSSYNEQFF	TGTGCCACCAGGAGTTCCTACAATGAGCAGTTCTTC
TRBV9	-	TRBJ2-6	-	CASTSMGRETSGANVLTF	TGTGCCAGCACCTCGATGGGACGGGAGACCTCTGGGGCCAACGTCCTGACTTTC
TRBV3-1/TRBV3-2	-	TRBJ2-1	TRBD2	CASRASGEQFF	TGTGCCAGCAGAGCTAGCGGAGAGCAGTTCTTC
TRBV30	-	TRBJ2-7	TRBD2	CASRKSSGTSGTSGRARIYDEQYF	TGTGCCTCCCGAAAATCCTCCGGGACCTCTGGGACTAGCGGGAGGGCGAGAATATATGACGAGCAGTACTTC
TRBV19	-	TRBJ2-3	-	CASSIDQAGLRRDTQYF	TGTGCCAGTAGTATAGATCAGGCGGGACTTCGTCGGGATACGCAGTATTTT
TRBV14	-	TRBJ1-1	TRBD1	CASSQVSGGAFF	TGTGCCAGCAGCCAAGTCTCAGGGGGAGCTTTCTTT
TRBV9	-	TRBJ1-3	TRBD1	CASSPKTGGAEGNTIYF	TGTGCCAGCAGTCCAAAGACAGGGGGCGCGGAGGGAAACACCATATATTTT
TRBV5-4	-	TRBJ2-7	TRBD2	CASSLEYSGRGDEQYF	TGTGCCAGCAGCTTGGAATATAGCGGGAGGGGCGACGAGCAGTACTTC
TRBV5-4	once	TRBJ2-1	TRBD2	CASSSRTSRDNEQFF	TGTGCCAGCAGCTCGAGGACTAGCAGAGACAATGAGCAGTTCTTC
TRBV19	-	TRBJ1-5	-	CASRIRHRDQPQHF	TGTGCCAGTAGGATACGACACAGGGATCAGCCCCAGCATTTT
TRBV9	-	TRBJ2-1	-	CASSEPGPGNEQFF	TGTGCCAGCAGTGAGCCCGGCCCCGGGAATGAGCAGTTCTTC
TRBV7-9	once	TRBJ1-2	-	CASSFIVLGLSGYTF	TGTGCCAGCAGCTTTATCGTTCTGGGCCTAAGTGGCTACACCTTC